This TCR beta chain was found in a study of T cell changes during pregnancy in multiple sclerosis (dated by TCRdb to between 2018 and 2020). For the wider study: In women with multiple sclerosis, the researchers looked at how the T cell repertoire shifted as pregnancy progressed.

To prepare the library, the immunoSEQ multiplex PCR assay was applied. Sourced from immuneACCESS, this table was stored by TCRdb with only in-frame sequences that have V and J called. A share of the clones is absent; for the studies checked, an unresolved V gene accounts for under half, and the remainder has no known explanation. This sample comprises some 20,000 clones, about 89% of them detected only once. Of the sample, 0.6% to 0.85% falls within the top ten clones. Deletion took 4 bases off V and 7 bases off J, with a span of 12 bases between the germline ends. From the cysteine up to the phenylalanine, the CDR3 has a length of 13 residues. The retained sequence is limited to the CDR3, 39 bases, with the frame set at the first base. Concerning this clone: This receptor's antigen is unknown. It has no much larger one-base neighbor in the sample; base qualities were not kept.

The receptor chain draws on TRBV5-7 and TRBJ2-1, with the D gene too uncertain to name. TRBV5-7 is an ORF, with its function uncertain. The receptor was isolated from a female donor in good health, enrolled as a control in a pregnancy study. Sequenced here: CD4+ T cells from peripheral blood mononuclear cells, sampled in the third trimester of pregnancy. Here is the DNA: TGTGCCAGCAGCGAGCCGAGATGTAATGAGCAGTTCTTC. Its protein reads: CASSEPRCNEQFF.